The 17 T cell receptor beta chains in this list originate from one sample, sequenced in a study of molecular identifiers for immune sequencing clone quantification listed by TCRdb under 2018. To prepare the library, PCR was applied. Sequencing was performed on an Illumina HiSeq 4000. The public reads were run again by TCRdb, first through fastp at Q25 and then through MiXCR, and only productive beta chains were kept. Rows are combined by CDR3 protein, so each entry shows the most common genes and DNA. The sample records about 640,000 distinct CDR3 sequences, 20% of which are singletons. The top ten hold 0.85% to 0.9% of the sample. The sample consisted of naive CD8+ T cells from blood, with Jurkat cell RNA spiked in. This specimen's cell subset or site label, interpreted: FACS-sorted CD8+CD4-CCR7+CD45RA+ naive T cells. These receptors all stem from a human donor in good health. Some libraries in this study had Jurkat cell RNA spiked in.

In its sample, this clonotype was seen once. This sequence may be a read error, since a much larger clone differs from it by one base. The chain has TRBV7-9 and TRBJ1-4; D is unresolved. Germline loops: CDR1 SEHNR, CDR2 FQNEAQ (reference sequence). This CDR3 has 14 residues. The CDR3 loop reads CASSLVATNERLFF. In DNA form, the CDR3 reads TGTGCCAGCAGCTTAGTAGCAACTAATGAAAGACTGTTTTTT.

To note about this clonotype: This could be a read error, since a much larger clone is one nucleotide away. J is TRBJ2-2 and V is TRBV7-9; D may be TRBD2 (5 bases). The CDR3 is 16 amino acids. Germline-derived CDR1 and CDR2 are SEHNR and FQNEAQ (reference sequence). For the CDR3, the DNA is TGTGCCAGCAGCTTAGGATTAACCGGGAACGCCGGGGAGCTGTTTTTT. Translation gives CASSLGLTGNAGELFF.

On this clonotype itself: No conserved phenylalanine or tryptophan is present at the end of the CDR3, so a read error is the likely explanation. The chain combines TRBV27 with TRBJ1-3, with D unclear. Germline CDR1 and CDR2: MNHEY and SMNVEV (reference sequence). Between the trimmed V and J ends, which lost 8 bases and 2 bases, there was a span of 10 bases. CDR3 length equals 13 residues. The DNA for the CDR3 is TGTGCCAGCGCCCCGGGCGCTGGAAACACCATATATTCT. Its translation: CASAPGAGNTIYS.

The table lists this clonotype with many counts. The gene calls are TRBV5-4 and TRBJ2-2, with a possible D match to TRBD1 (7 bases). V was trimmed by 5 bases and J by 6 bases, leaving 11 bases between them. The CDR3 has 13 residues. Per germline, CDR1 SGHNT and CDR2 YYREEE (reference sequence). CDR3 nucleotide sequence: TGTGCCAGCAGATCCAGGGGGGCCGGGGAGCTGTTTTTT. Amino acid sequence: CASRSRGAGELFF.

This clonotype was counted many times. V usage is TRBV5-1 and J usage is TRBJ1-1; D uncertain. The CDR3 has 12 amino acids. The V gene lost 0 bases and the J gene lost 5 bases, with 5 bases spanning the gap. In germline, CDR1 is SGHRS, CDR2 YFSETQ. Here the CDR3 reads CASSLGWTEAFF. CDR3 nucleotide sequence: TGCGCCAGCAGCTTGGGATGGACTGAAGCTTTCTTT.

This clonotype was seen at least ten times. The rearrangement uses TRBV6-2 or TRBV6-3 and TRBJ2-3, with 10 bases identical to TRBD1. CDR3 length: 17 residues. The ends lost 4 bases at V and 4 bases at J; junction bases unmatched: 11. Germline-derived CDR1 and CDR2 are MNHEY and SVGEGT. The CDR3 sequence is CASSSISGTGVSDTQYF. CDR3 nucleotide sequence: TGTGCCAGCAGTTCCATCTCCGGGACAGGGGTTTCAGATACGCAGTATTTT.

This chain connects TRBV10-2 to TRBJ2-3; D remains ambiguous. Trimming cost V 6 bases and J 2 bases, with 9 bases left between them. The germline V gene has CDR1 WSHSY and CDR2 SAAADI. The CDR3 runs to 13 residues. The CDR3 bases are TGCGCCAGCAGGGACGGACCCACAGATACGCAGTATTTT. Translation: CASRDGPTDTQYF.

This chain links TRBV19 with TRBJ2-3; 9 nucleotides match TRBD2. The CDR3 spans 16 residues. Germline V CDR1 and CDR2: LNHDA, SQIVND (reference sequence). The trim removed 1 base at V and 6 bases at J, leaving 8 bases unmatched. The CDR3 is CASSIGGTSWSDTQYF. The CDR3 DNA reads as TGTGCCAGTAGTATAGGAGGGACTAGCTGGAGCGATACGCAGTATTTT.

In this sample, this clonotype turned up many times. The chain is built from TRBV7-9 and TRBJ1-2, with D possibly TRBD1 on 5 matching bases. This CDR3 region has 14 residues. Per the germline V gene, CDR1 is SEHNR and CDR2 is FQNEAQ (reference sequence). Trimming cost V 5 bases and J 3 bases, with 13 bases left between them. CDR3 DNA sequence: TGTGCCAGCAGCCCCATGGACAAGTACTATGGCTACACCTTC. As protein: CASSPMDKYYGYTF.

As concerns this clonotype: A read error is possible here, since a much larger clone lies one base away. This chain connects TRBV14 to TRBJ1-2, with a possible D match to TRBD1 (5 bases). This CDR3 has 14 residues. Germline CDR1 SGHDN, CDR2 FVKESK. Trimming removed 8 bases from V and 4 bases from J, with 17 bases in between. The CDR3 bases are TGTGCCAGCGGCCCCTCCGGGGGTCCCTATGGCTACACCTTC. Its protein is CASGPSGGPYGYTF.

For this clonotype: In this CDR3 the conserved last residue, phenylalanine or tryptophan, is missing, so a read error is likely. The chain has TRBV28 and TRBJ2-6; 9 nucleotides align to TRBD2. V dropped 1 base and J dropped 0; count of bases not matched to a gene: 4. Germline-derived CDR1 and CDR2 are MDHEN and SYDVKM. The CDR3 extends over 18 amino acids. CDR3 bases: TGTGCCAGCAGTTTATACCTAGCGGGAACCTCTGGGGCCAACGTCCTGACTCTC. Amino acids: CASSLYLAGTSGANVLTL.

The J gene is TRBJ1-4, the V gene TRBV20-1; no firm D call. Trimming stripped 2 bases from V and 4 bases from J, with 14 bases between. This CDR3 has 15 residues. The germline V gene encodes CDR1 DFQATT and CDR2 SNEGSKA (reference sequence). CDR3 sequence reads: CSARSYTESNEKLFF. DNA for the CDR3: TGCAGTGCTAGATCCTACACAGAGAGTAATGAAAAACTGTTTTTT.

On this clonotype: Since a much larger clone is just one base distant, this may be a read error. The chain has TRBV7-9 and TRBJ2-5, with D perhaps TRBD1 (6 bases). The CDR3 is made up of 14 amino acids. Germline-derived CDR1 and CDR2 are SEHNR and FQNEAQ (reference sequence). The germline V and J ends were trimmed by 5 bases and 7 bases, with 17 bases remaining between them. The CDR3 region is CASSDGTPGGTQYF. The CDR3 nucleotides are TGTGCCAGCAGCGACGGGACACCCGGCGGGACCCAGTACTTC.

Written as DNA, the CDR3 is TGTGCCAGTAGTACCTCTCCGCGGACAGGGGCCAACTATGGCTACACCTTC. This codes for CASSTSPRTGANYGYTF. The gene calls are TRBV19 and TRBJ1-2; TRBD1 matches 9 bases. Trimming removed 4 bases from V and 2 bases from J; junction bases left unmatched: 11. Germline V gives CDR1 LNHDA, CDR2 SQIVND (reference sequence). The CDR3 totals 17 residues.

In its sample, this clonotype was seen a few times. J is TRBJ1-1 and V is TRBV20-1; D unclear. Trimming removed 0 bases from V and 7 bases from J, with 12 bases in between. Germline lookup yields CDR1 DFQATT and CDR2 SNEGSKA (reference sequence). The CDR3 covers 13 residues. CDR3 protein: CSARDRGVGEAFF. CDR3 nucleotide sequence: TGCAGTGCTAGAGATCGCGGGGTAGGTGAAGCTTTCTTT.

The chain is built from TRBV4-3 and TRBJ1-2; D not certain. The CDR3 is 15 amino acids. Germline-derived CDR1 and CDR2 are LGHNA and YSLEER. Trimming cost V 1 base and J 3 bases, with 12 bases left between them. CDR3 bases: TGCGCCAGCAGCCAAGCTTACGGACGGTACTATGGCTACACCTTC. This sequence encodes CASSQAYGRYYGYTF.

This clonotype came up many times. The chain links TRBV4-1 to TRBJ2-7; a weak D match, TRBD1 (6 bases). Germline V gene lookup returns CDR1 MGHRA and CDR2 YSYEKL. V was clipped by 0 bases and J by 5 bases, with 20 bases between them. CDR3 size: 17 residues. The DNA for the CDR3 is TGCGCCAGCAGCCAAGAATTTCCACAGGGCCGGATCCACGAGCAGTACTTC. Amino acid sequence: CASSQEFPQGRIHEQYF.